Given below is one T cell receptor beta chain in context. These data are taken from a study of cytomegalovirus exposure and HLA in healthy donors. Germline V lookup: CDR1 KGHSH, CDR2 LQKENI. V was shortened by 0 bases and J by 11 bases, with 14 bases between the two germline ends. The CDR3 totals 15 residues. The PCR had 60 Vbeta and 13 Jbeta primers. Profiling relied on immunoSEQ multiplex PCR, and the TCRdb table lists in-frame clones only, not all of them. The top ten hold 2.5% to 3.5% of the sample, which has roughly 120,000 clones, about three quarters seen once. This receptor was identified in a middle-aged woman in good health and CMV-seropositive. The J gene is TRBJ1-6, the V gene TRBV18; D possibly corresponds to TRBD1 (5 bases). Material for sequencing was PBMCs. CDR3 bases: TGTGCCAGCTCACCACCGGGGCGGGACGGGACACCCCTCCACTTT. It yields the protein CASSPPGRDGTPLHF. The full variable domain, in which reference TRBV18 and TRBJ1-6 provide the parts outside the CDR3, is NAGVMQNPRHLVRRRGQEARLRCSPMKGHSHVYWYRQLPEEGLKFMVYLQKENIIDESGMPKERFSAEFPKEGPSILRIQQVVRGDSAAYFCASSPPGRDGTPLHFGNGTRLTVT.